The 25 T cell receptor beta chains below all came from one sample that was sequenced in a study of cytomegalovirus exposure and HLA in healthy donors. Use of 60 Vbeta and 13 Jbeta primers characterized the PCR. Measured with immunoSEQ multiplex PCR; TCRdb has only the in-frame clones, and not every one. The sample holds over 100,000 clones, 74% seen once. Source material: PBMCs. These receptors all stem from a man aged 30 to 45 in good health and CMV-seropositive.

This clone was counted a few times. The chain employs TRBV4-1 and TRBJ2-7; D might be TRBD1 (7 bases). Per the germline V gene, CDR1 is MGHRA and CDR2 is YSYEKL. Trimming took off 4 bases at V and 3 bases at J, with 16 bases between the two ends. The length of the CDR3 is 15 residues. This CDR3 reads CASSPRGTEIYEQYF. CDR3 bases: TGCGCCAGCAGCCCACGGGGGACAGAGATCTACGAGCAGTACTTC.

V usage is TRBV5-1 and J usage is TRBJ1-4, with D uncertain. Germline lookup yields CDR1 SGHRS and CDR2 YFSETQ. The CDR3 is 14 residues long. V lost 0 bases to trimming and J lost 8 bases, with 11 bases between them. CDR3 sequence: CASSLAGRAEKLFF. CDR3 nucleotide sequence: TGCGCCAGCAGCTTGGCCGGGAGGGCGGAAAAACTGTTTTTT.

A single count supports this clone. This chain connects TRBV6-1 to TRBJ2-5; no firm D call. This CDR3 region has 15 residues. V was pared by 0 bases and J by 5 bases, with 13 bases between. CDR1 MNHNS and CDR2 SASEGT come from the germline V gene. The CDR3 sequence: CASSEALPRWETQYF. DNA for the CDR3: TGTGCCAGCAGTGAAGCGCTTCCCAGGTGGGAGACCCAGTACTTC.

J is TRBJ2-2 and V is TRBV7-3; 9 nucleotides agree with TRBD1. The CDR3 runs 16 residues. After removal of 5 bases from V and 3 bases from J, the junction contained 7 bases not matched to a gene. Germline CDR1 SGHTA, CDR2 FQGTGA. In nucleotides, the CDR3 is TGTGCCAGCAGCGATTCGCGGGACAGGGACACCGGGGAGCTGTTTTTT. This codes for CASSDSRDRDTGELFF.

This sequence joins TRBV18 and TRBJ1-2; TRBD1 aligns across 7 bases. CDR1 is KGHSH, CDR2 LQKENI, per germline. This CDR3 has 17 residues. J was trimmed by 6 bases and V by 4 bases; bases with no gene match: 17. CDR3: CASSQVAGGTTEDGYTF. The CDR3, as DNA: TGTGCCAGCTCACAAGTCGCAGGGGGTACCACCGAGGATGGCTACACCTTC.

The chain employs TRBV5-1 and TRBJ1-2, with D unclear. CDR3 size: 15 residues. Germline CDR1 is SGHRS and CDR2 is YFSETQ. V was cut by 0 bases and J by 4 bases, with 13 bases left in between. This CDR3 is CASSLVQGEAYGYTF. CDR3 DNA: TGCGCCAGCAGCTTGGTCCAAGGAGAGGCCTATGGCTACACCTTC.

CDR3 residues: CASSEGQGGYEQYF. The CDR3 DNA is TGTGCCAGCAGCGAAGGACAGGGGGGCTACGAGCAGTACTTC. This chain links TRBV5-4 with TRBJ2-7, with 10 bases identical to TRBD1. The germline CDR1 and CDR2 sequences are SGHNT and YYREEE (reference sequence). CDR3 length equals 14 residues. With 4 bases clipped from V and 3 bases from J, the junction kept 4 bases outside the gene matches.

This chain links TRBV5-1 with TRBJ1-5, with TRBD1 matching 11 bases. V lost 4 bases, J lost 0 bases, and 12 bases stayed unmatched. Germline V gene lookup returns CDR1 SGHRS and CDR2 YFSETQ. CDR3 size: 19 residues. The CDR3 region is CASSVYRDRGFYSNQPQHF. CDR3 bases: TGCGCCAGCAGCGTCTACCGGGACAGGGGGTTTTATAGCAATCAGCCCCAGCATTTT.

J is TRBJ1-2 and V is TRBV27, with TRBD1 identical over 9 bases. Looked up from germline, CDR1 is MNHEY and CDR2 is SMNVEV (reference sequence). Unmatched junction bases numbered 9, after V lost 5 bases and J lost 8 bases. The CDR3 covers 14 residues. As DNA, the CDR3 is TGTGCCAGCAGTGTAGCCGGGACAGGGCGAGGCTACACCTTC. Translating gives CASSVAGTGRGYTF.

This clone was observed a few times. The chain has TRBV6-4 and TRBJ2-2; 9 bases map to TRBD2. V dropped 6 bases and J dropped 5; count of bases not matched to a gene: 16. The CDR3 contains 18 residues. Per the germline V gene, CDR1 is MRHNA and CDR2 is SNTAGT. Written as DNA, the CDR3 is TGTGCCAGCAGGGGCCCCGGGCGGGGGGGCGAGGGGACCGGGGAGCTGTTTTTT. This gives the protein CASRGPGRGGEGTGELFF.

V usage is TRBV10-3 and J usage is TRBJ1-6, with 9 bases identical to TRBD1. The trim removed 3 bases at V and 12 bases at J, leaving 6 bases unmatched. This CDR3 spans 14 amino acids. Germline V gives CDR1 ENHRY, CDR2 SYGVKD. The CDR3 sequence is CAISDSDRGLPLHF. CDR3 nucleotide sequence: TGTGCCATCAGTGATTCGGACAGGGGTTTACCCCTCCACTTT.

The CDR3 sequence: CSVEPTGVNTEAFF. CDR3 nucleotide sequence: TGCAGCGTTGAACCTACAGGGGTGAACACTGAAGCTTTCTTT. This chain joins TRBV29-1 and TRBJ1-1, with 7 bases fitting TRBD1. This CDR3 has 14 residues. Germline CDR1 is SQVTM and CDR2 is ANQGSEA. The V and J ends lost 2 bases and 0 bases, in that order; junction bases with no gene match: 3.

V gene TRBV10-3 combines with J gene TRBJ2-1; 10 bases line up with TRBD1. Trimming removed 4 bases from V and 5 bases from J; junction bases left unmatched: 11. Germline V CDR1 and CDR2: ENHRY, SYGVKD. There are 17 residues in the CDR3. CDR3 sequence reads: CAISASLGTGENNEQFF. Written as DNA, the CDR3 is TGTGCCATCAGTGCCTCTCTGGGGACAGGGGAAAACAATGAGCAGTTCTTC.

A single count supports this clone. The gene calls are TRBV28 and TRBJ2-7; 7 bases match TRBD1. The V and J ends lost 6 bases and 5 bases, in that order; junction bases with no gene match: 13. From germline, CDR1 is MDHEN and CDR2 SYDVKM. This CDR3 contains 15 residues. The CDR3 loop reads CASRPTGVVTNEQYF. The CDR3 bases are TGTGCCAGCAGACCAACAGGGGTCGTCACCAACGAGCAGTACTTC.

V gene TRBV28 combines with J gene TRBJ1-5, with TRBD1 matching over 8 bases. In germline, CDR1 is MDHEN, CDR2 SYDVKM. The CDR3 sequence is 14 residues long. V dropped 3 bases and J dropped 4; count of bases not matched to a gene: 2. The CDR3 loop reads CASSFDRGNQPQHF. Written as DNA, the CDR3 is TGTGCCAGCAGTTTCGACAGGGGAAATCAGCCCCAGCATTTT.

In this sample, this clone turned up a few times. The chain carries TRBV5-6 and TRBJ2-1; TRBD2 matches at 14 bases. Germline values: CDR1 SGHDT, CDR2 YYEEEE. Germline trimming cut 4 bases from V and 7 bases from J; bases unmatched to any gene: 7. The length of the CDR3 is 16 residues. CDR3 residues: CASSLVRLAGGNEQFF. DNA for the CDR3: TGTGCCAGCAGCCTGGTTAGACTAGCGGGGGGGAATGAGCAGTTCTTC.

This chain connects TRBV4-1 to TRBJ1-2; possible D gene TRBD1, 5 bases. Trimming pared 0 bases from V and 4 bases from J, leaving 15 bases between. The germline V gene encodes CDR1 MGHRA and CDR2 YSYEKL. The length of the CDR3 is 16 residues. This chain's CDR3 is CASSQDPETRGYGYTF. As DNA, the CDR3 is TGCGCCAGCAGCCAAGATCCGGAGACAAGGGGCTATGGCTACACCTTC.

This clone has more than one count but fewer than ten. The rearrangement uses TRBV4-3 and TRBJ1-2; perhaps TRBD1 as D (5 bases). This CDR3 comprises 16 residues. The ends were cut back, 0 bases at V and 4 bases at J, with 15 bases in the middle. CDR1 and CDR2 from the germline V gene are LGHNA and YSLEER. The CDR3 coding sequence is TGCGCCAGCAGCCAAGATCACAGCAGGGTTGGCTATGGCTACACCTTC. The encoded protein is CASSQDHSRVGYGYTF.

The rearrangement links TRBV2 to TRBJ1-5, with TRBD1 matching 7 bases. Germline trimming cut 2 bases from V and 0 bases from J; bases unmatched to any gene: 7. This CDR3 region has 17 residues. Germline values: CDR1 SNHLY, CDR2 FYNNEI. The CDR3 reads CASSEQGQSYSNQPQHF. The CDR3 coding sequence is TGTGCCAGCAGTGAACAGGGACAGTCATATAGCAATCAGCCCCAGCATTTT.

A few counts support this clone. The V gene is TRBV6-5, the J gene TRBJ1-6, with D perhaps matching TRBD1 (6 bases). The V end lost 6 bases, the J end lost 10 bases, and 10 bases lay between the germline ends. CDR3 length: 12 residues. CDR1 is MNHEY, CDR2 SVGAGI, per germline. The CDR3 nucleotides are TGTGCCAGCAGCCCAGGGGAATCACCCCTCCACTTT. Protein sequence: CASSPGESPLHF.

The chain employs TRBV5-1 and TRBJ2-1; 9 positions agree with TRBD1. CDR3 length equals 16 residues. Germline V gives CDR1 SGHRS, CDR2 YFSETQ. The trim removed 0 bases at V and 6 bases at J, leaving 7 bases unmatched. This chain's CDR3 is CASSLGTGQGSNEQFF. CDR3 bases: TGCGCCAGCAGCTTGGGGACTGGACAGGGGTCCAATGAGCAGTTCTTC.

The CDR3 sequence is CASSRLSGEYNEQFF. The CDR3 DNA reads as TGTGCCAGCAGCCGTCTAAGCGGGGAGTACAATGAGCAGTTCTTC. The J gene is TRBJ2-1, the V gene TRBV4-2; 7 positions agree with TRBD2. J lost 4 bases, V lost 4 bases, and 7 bases had no gene match. CDR1 LGHNA and CDR2 YNFKEQ come from the germline V gene. The CDR3 has 15 amino acids.

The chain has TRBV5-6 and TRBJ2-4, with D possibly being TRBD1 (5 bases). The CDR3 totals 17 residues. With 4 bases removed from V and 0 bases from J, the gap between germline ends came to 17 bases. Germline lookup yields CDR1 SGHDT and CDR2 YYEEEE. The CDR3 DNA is TGTGCCAGCAGCGAGGCCAGGGTAGGAATAGCCAAAAACATTCAGTACTTC. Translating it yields CASSEARVGIAKNIQYF.

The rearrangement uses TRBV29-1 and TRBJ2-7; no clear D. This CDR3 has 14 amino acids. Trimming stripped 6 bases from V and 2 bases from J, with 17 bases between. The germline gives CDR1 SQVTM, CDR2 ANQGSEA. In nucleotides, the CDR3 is TGCAGCGTGAAATACTTGTCAGGTACCTACGAGCAGTACTTC. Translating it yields CSVKYLSGTYEQYF.

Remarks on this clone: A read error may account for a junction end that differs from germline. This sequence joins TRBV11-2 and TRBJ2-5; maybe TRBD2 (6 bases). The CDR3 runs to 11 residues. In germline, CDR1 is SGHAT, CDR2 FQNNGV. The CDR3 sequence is CASSLGDSQNF. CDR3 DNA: TGTGCCAGCAGCTTAGGGGACTCACAGAACTTC. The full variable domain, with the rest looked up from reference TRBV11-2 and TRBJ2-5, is EAGVAQSPRYKIIEKRQSVAFWCNPISGHATLYWYQQILGQGPKLLIQFQNNGVVDDSQLPKDRFSAERLKGVDSTLKIQPAKLEDSAVYLCASSLGDSQNFGPGTRLLVL.